Shown below are 26 T cell receptor beta chains from a single sample sequenced in a study of tumor-infiltrating lymphocytes in primary liver carcinoma. Blood RNA was derived from unsorted whole blood, and germline DNA was extracted too. The template, about 500 ng total RNA, yielded TCR beta cDNA made with a constant-region primer. Amplification in three nested multiplex PCR rounds with slightly modified ARM-PCR gave rise to TCR beta libraries. The first two PCR rounds, around 10 cycles each, used TRBV1-TRBV30 forward primers and a C-beta reverse primer. TCRdb reprocessed the multiplex PCR reads with MiXCR, giving one entry per CDR3 protein. The sample holds around 330,000 distinct CDR3 sequences, nearly 60% seen once. Source material: peripheral blood. These receptors all come from a woman between 25 and 40 years old with primary liver carcinoma and hepatitis B virus infection.

A remark on this clonotype: A junction boundary mismatches the germline segment, possibly from a read error. The chain uses TRBV12-3 or TRBV12-4 and TRBJ2-4; D is unclear. CDR3 length equals 15 residues. The CDR3 sequence: CASSLWVASKNIQHF. DNA for the CDR3: TGTGCCAGCAGTTTATGGGTTGCGTCCAAAAACATTCAGCACTTC.

V usage is TRBV11-2 and J usage is TRBJ2-2; 11 bases are shared with TRBD2. V lost 7 bases, J lost 10 bases, and 17 bases stayed unmatched. CDR3 length: 17 amino acids. CDR1 SGHAT and CDR2 FQNNGV come from the germline V gene. CDR3 in amino acids: CASNSLEGLAGGVELFF. CDR3 sequence (DNA): TGTGCCAGCAACTCCCTGGAGGGATTAGCGGGAGGGGTGGAGCTGTTTTTT.

This clonotype was picked up many times. This chain connects TRBV29-1 to TRBJ2-7; 8 bases fit TRBD2. Germline loops: CDR1 SQVTM, CDR2 ANQGSEA. The ends lost 7 bases at V and 4 bases at J; junction bases unmatched: 6. There are 12 residues in the CDR3. This CDR3 reads CSAGGTPYEQYF. In DNA, the CDR3 is TGCAGCGCGGGGGGGACACCTTACGAGCAGTACTTC.

This clonotype has a count of ten or more. This rearrangement joins TRBV11-3 to TRBJ1-1; D unresolved. Germline CDR1 and CDR2: SGHNT and YENEEA. This CDR3 is built from 13 residues. The germline V and J ends were trimmed by 3 bases and 3 bases, with 8 bases remaining between them. As DNA, the CDR3 is TGTGCCAGCAGCTTTGGGGTGTACACTGAAGCTTTCTTT. Protein sequence: CASSFGVYTEAFF.

A remark on this clonotype: The junction departs from the called germline gene at one end, perhaps through a read error. The chain links TRBV7-2 to TRBJ2-1, with 8 bases aligning to TRBD1. The CDR3 totals 15 residues. CDR1 is SGHTA, CDR2 FQGNSA, per germline. The CDR3 DNA sequence: TGCGCCAGCAGCTCAGGACAGGGCAGCCTCAATGAGCAGTTCTTC. It codes for CASSSGQGSLNEQFF.

The chain carries TRBV6-2 or TRBV6-3 and TRBJ2-2, with 9 bases that match TRBD1. After removal of 9 bases from V and 9 bases from J, the junction contained 14 bases not matched to a gene. From germline, CDR1 is MNHEY and CDR2 SVGEGT. The CDR3 runs 15 residues. The CDR3 nucleotides are TGTGCCAGTAGAAGGACAGGGGCGATTACCTGGGAGCTGTTTTTT. Amino acids: CASRRTGAITWELFF.

This clonotype was recorded a few times. A read error may explain this, as a much larger clone is one base away. The CDR3 loop reads CASSLVGTESTDTQCF. Written as DNA, the CDR3 is TGTGCCAGCAGCTTAGTAGGGACAGAGAGCACAGATACGCAGTGTTTT. The chain employs TRBV11-2 and TRBJ2-3; TRBD1 matches 7 bases. This CDR3 is 16 amino acids long. The germline V gene encodes CDR1 SGHAT and CDR2 FQNNGV.

A word on this clonotype: Being one base from a much bigger clone, this may be a read error. V gene TRBV6-1 combines with J gene TRBJ2-7; tentatively, D is TRBD2 (6 bases). The CDR3 runs 14 residues. CDR1 and CDR2 (germline): MNHNS, SASEGT. DNA for the CDR3: TGTCCCAGCAGCCTGGCGGAGGGGTCCTACGAGCAGTACTTC. It specifies CPSSLAEGSYEQYF.

This clonotype has a single count. One base away lies a much larger clone, so this may be a sequencing read error. The rearrangement joins TRBV29-1 to TRBJ2-1; TRBD2 matches 7 bases. The CDR3 sequence is 14 residues long. Trimming took 4 bases from V and 5 from J; bases not matched to a gene: 8. Germline loops: CDR1 SQVTM, CDR2 ANQGSEA. The chain's CDR3 is CSVVTRESHNEQFF. In DNA, the CDR3 is TGCAGCGTTGTTACGCGGGAGTCCCACAATGAGCAGTTCTTC.

Concerning this clonotype: A much larger clone differs from this one at a single base, so this may be a read error. The conserved phenylalanine or tryptophan is not found at the CDR3 terminus, so this likely reflects a read error. This chain connects TRBV12-3 or TRBV12-4 to TRBJ2-1, with D hard to call. There are 13 residues in the CDR3. Between the trimmed V and J ends, which lost 3 bases and 5 bases, there was a span of 8 bases. Here the CDR3 DNA reads TGTGCCAGCAGTTTTATGGTAAACAATGAGCAGTTCCTC. Amino acid sequence: CASSFMVNNEQFL.

This clonotype was counted a few times. The chain recombines TRBV28 with TRBJ1-1; TRBD1 is a possible D gene (5 bases). The germline V gene has CDR1 MDHEN and CDR2 SYDVKM. Trimming took off 5 bases at V and 11 bases at J, with 15 bases between the two ends. The CDR3 runs to 12 residues. CDR3 in DNA: TGTGCCAGCAGTGGAGCCGGGGGGTGGGCTTTCTTT. It yields the protein CASSGAGGWAFF.

On this clonotype itself: With a much larger clone just one base away, this may be a read error. V and J are TRBV6-2 or TRBV6-3 and TRBJ2-1; 10 nucleotides align to TRBD2. CDR1 and CDR2 from the germline V gene are MNHEY and SVGEGT. The CDR3 is 15 residues long. CDR3 nucleotides: TGTGCCAGCAGTGATAGCGGGAGGAACTACAGTGAGCAGTTCTTC. Protein: CASSDSGRNYSEQFF.

As to this clonotype: A much larger clonotype is one base distant, so this may be a read error. The chain is built from TRBV12-3 or TRBV12-4 and TRBJ2-6, with 7 positions matching TRBD1. The trim removed 5 bases at V and 5 bases at J, leaving 6 bases unmatched. The CDR3 is 15 residues long. The CDR3 DNA sequence: TGTGCCAGCAGTGACACAGGGGTTAGGGCCAACGTCCTGACTTTC. It encodes CASSDTGVRANVLTF.

DNA for the CDR3: TGTGCCAGCAGCTTAAGGCATGAAGTAGATACGCAGTATTTT. This encodes CASSLRHEVDTQYF. V gene TRBV7-8 combines with J gene TRBJ2-3; no definite D call. Trimming shortened V by 2 bases and J by 5 bases, and 11 bases separated the two germline ends. This CDR3 has 14 residues. Germline V gene data show CDR1 as SGHVS and CDR2 as FQNEAQ. Based on the CDR3 plus reference TRBV7-8 and TRBJ2-3, the full variable domain is GAGVSQSPRYKVAKRGQDVALRCDPISGHVSLFWYQQALGQGPEFLTYFQNEAQLDKSGLPSDRFFAERPEGSVSTLKIQRTQQEDSAVYLCASSLRHEVDTQYFGPGTRLTVL.

In this sample, this clonotype turned up a few times. The chain employs TRBV4-1 and TRBJ1-6; D remains unclear. The CDR3 spans 13 residues. Germline V CDR1 and CDR2: MGHRA, YSYEKL. Deletions cut 1 base from V and 6 bases from J, with 4 bases between. The CDR3 nucleotides are TGCGCCAGCAGCCAAGTCACTAATTCACCCCTCCACTTT. Its protein is CASSQVTNSPLHF.

As regards this clonotype: This likely comes from a read error, as the CDR3 has no conserved phenylalanine or tryptophan at its end. The V call is TRBV29-1, the J call TRBJ2-1, with 9 nucleotides matching TRBD2. Germline V CDR1 and CDR2: SQVTM, ANQGSEA. The V and J ends lost 4 bases and 5 bases, in that order; junction bases with no gene match: 12. This CDR3 has 16 residues. The CDR3 DNA follows: TGCAGCGTTGTGGGCTTGTCCGGGACTAGCCACAATGAGCAGTTCTTA. Translation: CSVVGLSGTSHNEQFL.

A word on this clonotype: At one boundary the junction diverges from the germline segment, which might be a read error. CDR3 amino acids: CAWSLAGAGSTIYF. The CDR3 nucleotides read TGTGCCTGGAGCCTAGCAGGAGCTGGAAGCACCATATATTTT. This chain links TRBV30 with TRBJ1-3; D not resolved. CDR1 and CDR2 (germline): GTSNPN, SVGIG (reference sequence). This CDR3 is built from 14 residues.

Comments on this clonotype: Mismatch with germline at one junction end may stem from a read error. V usage is TRBV6-2 or TRBV6-3 and J usage is TRBJ1-4; D call uncertain. The CDR3 runs to 11 residues. Germline-derived CDR1 and CDR2 are MNHEY and SVGEGT. This CDR3 reads CASGQTGKPFF. Here the CDR3 DNA reads TGTGCCAGTGGCCAAACGGGAAAACCGTTTTTT.

There are a few counts of this clonotype. The V call is TRBV28, the J call TRBJ1-5, with D maybe TRBD1 (5 bases). Germline CDR1 reads MDHEN; CDR2 reads SYDVKM. This CDR3 has 11 amino acids. Trimming removed 2 bases from V and 10 bases from J, with 6 bases in between. Written as DNA, the CDR3 is TGTGCCAGCAGTTTAAGGGGACCCCAGCATTTT. Translated, it gives CASSLRGPQHF.

The V and J genes are TRBV6-6 and TRBJ2-7, with TRBD1 identical over 8 bases. The CDR3 runs to 14 residues. Germline V gene sequence: CDR1 MNHNY, CDR2 SVGAGI (reference sequence). Here the CDR3 reads CVRKNRGSSYEQYF. In DNA form, the CDR3 reads TGTGTCAGGAAAAACAGGGGGAGCTCCTACGAGCAGTACTTC.

Regarding this clonotype: The junction differs from germline at one of its ends, possibly a read error. This chain connects TRBV29-1 to TRBJ2-5; D may correspond to TRBD1 or TRBD2 (5 bases each). The CDR3 runs to 13 residues. Germline CDR1 reads SQVTM; CDR2 reads ANQGSEA. Written as DNA, the CDR3 is TGCAGCGTTGAGGGGTTGATTGTAGGGACCCATTACTTC. It codes for CSVEGLIVGTHYF.

V and J are TRBV12-3 or TRBV12-4 and TRBJ2-1; weak D call: TRBD2 (6 bases). The V and J ends lost 6 bases and 0 bases respectively, with 21 bases between them. CDR3 length: 18 amino acids. For the CDR3, the DNA is TGTGCCAGCAGCTCCTCTAGCGTGGGCGCAAGCTCCTACAATGAGCAGTTCTTC. Residues: CASSSSSVGASSYNEQFF.

This clonotype has at least ten counts. The chain carries TRBV6-5 and TRBJ2-1; D is undetermined. The length of the CDR3 is 14 residues. The germline V gene encodes CDR1 MNHEY and CDR2 SVGAGI. V lost 2 bases to trimming and J lost 6 bases, with 11 bases between them. The DNA for the CDR3 is TGTGCCAGCAGTTACCGGTACGGCAGCAATGAGCAGTTCTTC. Encoded protein: CASSYRYGSNEQFF.

As to this clonotype: At one of its ends the junction is not consistent with the germline gene, which may arise from a read error. The V and J genes are TRBV6-5 and TRBJ1-4; TRBD1 might be the D (6 bases). Germline assignment: CDR1 MNHEY and CDR2 SVGAGI. The CDR3 has 15 residues. For the CDR3, the DNA is TGTGCCAGCAGTTACTCGAGCGGGGGTGGACAGAAACAGTTTTTT. Its translation is CASSYSSGGGQKQFF.

This clonotype was counted between two and nine times. Given a much more abundant clone one base away, this may be a read error. The gene calls are TRBV12-3 or TRBV12-4 and TRBJ2-2; D gene ambiguous. V was shortened by 6 bases and J by 3 bases, with 5 bases between the two germline ends. The CDR3 contains 12 residues. In nucleotides, the CDR3 is TGTGCCAGCAGAACAGACACCGGGGAGCTGTTTTTT. This gives the protein CASRTDTGELFF.

This clonotype was detected only a few times. V and J are TRBV4-1 and TRBJ2-1; perhaps TRBD1 as D (6 bases). Germline CDR1 MGHRA, CDR2 YSYEKL. Trimming stripped 1 base from V and 2 bases from J, with 15 bases between. The CDR3 spans 17 residues. Written as DNA, the CDR3 is TGCGCCAGCAGCCAAGCTGCCCTCGGGACACCCTACAATGAGCAGTTCTTC. It encodes CASSQAALGTPYNEQFF.